The 24 T cell receptor beta chains given below trace back to one sample, sequenced in a study of identical twins. MiXCR was run by TCRdb on the 5' RACE reads, yielding one entry per CDR3 protein. The sample consists of about 890,000 distinct CDR3 sequences, over 9% of them appearing once. The same data also contributed to another study, on yellow fever vaccine responses in identical twins.

Material: PBMCs. The receptors come from a woman aged 18-30 years in good health.

The chain joins TRBV29-1 to TRBJ2-3; 7 bases fit TRBD1. Germline V gives CDR1 SQVTM, CDR2 ANQGSEA. This CDR3 has 12 residues. Losses at the gene ends were 3 bases for V and 4 bases for J; bases not matched to a gene: 1. CDR3 bases: TGCAGCGTTGAGGGGACAGCAGATACGCAGTATTTT. As protein: CSVEGTADTQYF.

This clonotype was counted at least ten times. This rearrangement joins TRBV29-1 to TRBJ2-1; D perhaps matches TRBD2 (5 bases). The CDR3 spans 14 residues. The V end was cut by 7 bases, the J end by 0 bases, with 13 bases between. Germline CDR1 SQVTM, CDR2 ANQGSEA. The CDR3 spells CSGKIGSSYNEQFF. In DNA, the CDR3 is TGCAGCGGCAAAATAGGGAGCTCCTACAATGAGCAGTTCTTC.

The chain is built from TRBV18 and TRBJ2-7, with 8 bases that match TRBD1. The CDR3 contains 14 residues. Trimming removed 6 bases from V and 5 bases from J; junction bases left unmatched: 9. Germline loops: CDR1 KGHSH, CDR2 LQKENI. This CDR3 reads CASSPEDREDEQYV. In DNA, the CDR3 is TGTGCCAGCTCTCCAGAGGACAGGGAGGACGAGCAGTACGTC.

CDR3 sequence: CASSYSMTGGLPNEQFF. DNA of the CDR3: TGTGCCAGCAGTTACTCCATGACGGGGGGTTTACCCAATGAGCAGTTCTTC. The chain joins TRBV6-5 to TRBJ2-1; TRBD2 agrees at 7 bases. The germline V gene has CDR1 MNHEY and CDR2 SVGAGI. This CDR3 region has 17 residues. Trimming at V came to 0 bases and at J to 6 bases, leaving 11 bases not matched to a gene.

The chain couples TRBV2 to TRBJ2-2, with D possibly being TRBD1 (5 bases). Germline values: CDR1 SNHLY, CDR2 FYNNEI. The CDR3 consists of 15 residues. The germline V and J ends were trimmed by 6 bases and 2 bases, with 13 bases remaining between them. CDR3 in amino acids: CASRGPAANTGELFF. The CDR3 bases are TGTGCCAGCAGGGGGCCGGCAGCAAACACCGGGGAGCTGTTTTTT.

This clonotype was picked up a small number of times. The chain recombines TRBV15 with TRBJ1-1, with D possibly matching TRBD1 (5 bases). The germline gives CDR1 LNHNV, CDR2 YYDKDF (reference sequence). CDR3 length: 16 residues. V lost 4 bases and J lost 1, with 16 bases in between. CDR3 sequence (DNA): TGTGCCACCAGCACACCCCCCGCGGGGGGGAACACTGAAGCTTTCTTT. Its protein product is CATSTPPAGGNTEAFF.

In this sample, this clonotype turned up many times. V is TRBV10-3 and J is TRBJ1-1; the D gene is possibly TRBD1 (6 bases). This CDR3 has 11 amino acids. CDR1 ENHRY and CDR2 SYGVKD come from the germline V gene. The V end was cut by 10 bases, the J end by 8 bases, with 14 bases between. The CDR3 loop is CATGDNLEAFF. CDR3 nucleotide sequence: TGTGCCACAGGGGACAACCTCGAAGCTTTCTTT.

This clonotype was detected many times. V usage is TRBV6-6 and J usage is TRBJ1-4; possible D gene TRBD1, 5 bases. Germline-derived CDR1 and CDR2 are MNHNY and SVGAGI (reference sequence). The CDR3 loop spans 12 amino acids. V lost 2 bases, J lost 7 bases, and 5 bases lay in between. CDR3 coding DNA: TGTGCCAGCAGTTACGGGGCTGAAAAACTGTTTTTT. It translates to CASSYGAEKLFF.

This clonotype was picked up a small number of times. The chain couples TRBV6-1 to TRBJ2-2; 8 nucleotides match TRBD1. The CDR3 totals 16 residues. Losses at the gene ends were 10 bases for V and 5 bases for J; bases not matched to a gene: 15. Germline V gives CDR1 MNHNS, CDR2 SASEGT. The CDR3 region has the DNA TGTGCCACCAAGCAGGGGGCCGTTTGGGGTACCGGGGAGCTGTTTTTT. The encoded protein is CATKQGAVWGTGELFF.

V usage is TRBV29-1 and J usage is TRBJ1-4; a possible D gene is TRBD1 (5 bases). CDR3 size: 13 residues. Between the trimmed V and J ends, which lost 5 bases and 10 bases, there was a span of 17 bases. Germline V gene lookup returns CDR1 SQVTM and CDR2 ANQGSEA. CDR3 nucleotide sequence: TGCAGCGTTCGGGAAGGGACCCTCGGAAAACTGTTTTTT. Its protein is CSVREGTLGKLFF.

This clonotype was detected only a few times. The V call is TRBV12-3 or TRBV12-4, the J call TRBJ1-2; D remains ambiguous. The CDR3 sequence is 15 residues long. The V and J ends lost 1 base and 6 bases respectively, with 15 bases between them. The CDR3 region is CASSLGAGNINGYTF. Written as DNA, the CDR3 is TGTGCCAGCAGTTTAGGTGCCGGGAACATTAATGGCTACACCTTC.

This clonotype was detected once. The chain recombines TRBV7-8 with TRBJ2-2, with D uncertain. Between the trimmed V and J ends, which lost 8 bases and 6 bases, there was a span of 4 bases. The CDR3 runs to 10 residues. CDR1 SGHVS and CDR2 FQNEAQ come from the germline V gene. CDR3 region: CASEAGELFF. As DNA, the CDR3 is TGTGCCAGCGAAGCCGGGGAGCTGTTTTTT. The variable domain in full, with the rest retrieved from reference TRBV7-8 and TRBJ2-2, is GAGVSQSPRYKVAKRGQDVALRCDPISGHVSLFWYQQALGQGPEFLTYFQNEAQLDKSGLPSDRFFAERPEGSVSTLKIQRTQQEDSAVYLCASEAGELFFGEGSRLTVL.

The chain couples TRBV11-2 to TRBJ2-7; 8 bases are a match to TRBD1. This CDR3 spans 14 amino acids. The junction had 5 bases not matched to a gene; V was cut back by 5 bases and J by 2 bases. The germline V gene has CDR1 SGHAT and CDR2 FQNNGV. The CDR3 loop is CASSTKQGAYEQYV. In nucleotides, the CDR3 is TGTGCCAGCAGCACCAAACAGGGGGCCTACGAGCAGTACGTC.

This chain joins TRBV6-4 and TRBJ2-2; 13 bases are a match to TRBD2. The germline CDR1 and CDR2 sequences are MRHNA and SNTAGT. This CDR3 region has 16 residues. With 4 bases clipped from V and 7 bases from J, the junction kept 6 bases outside the gene matches. CDR3 bases: TGTGCCAGCAGTGTAGGACTAGCGGGAGTCGGCGGGGAGCTGTTTTTT. It translates to CASSVGLAGVGGELFF.

This clonotype was found many times. V usage is TRBV9 and J usage is TRBJ2-1; a possible D gene is TRBD1 (5 bases). The CDR3 loop spans 13 amino acids. Looked up from germline, CDR1 is SGDLS and CDR2 is YYNGEE. Trimming stripped 10 bases from V and 9 bases from J, with 20 bases between. This CDR3 is CAWGPNRPGEQFF. CDR3 nucleotide sequence: TGTGCCTGGGGCCCCAATCGGCCCGGTGAGCAGTTCTTC.

This clonotype was observed a handful of times. This rearrangement joins TRBV29-1 to TRBJ1-1; D remains unclear. The V end lost 6 bases, the J end lost 0 bases, and 5 bases lay between the germline ends. The CDR3 has 11 residues. Germline V gene data show CDR1 as SQVTM and CDR2 as ANQGSEA. The CDR3 nucleotides are TGCAGCGTACCAGTGAACACTGAAGCTTTCTTT. Translated: CSVPVNTEAFF.

This clonotype was observed a handful of times. The genes are TRBV7-2 and TRBJ2-3; TRBD2 matches at 15 bases. Trimming took 1 base from V and 5 from J; bases not matched to a gene: 7. Germline lookup yields CDR1 SGHTA and CDR2 FQGNSA. CDR3 length: 18 residues. In nucleotides, the CDR3 is TGTGCCAGCAGCTTAGTCGCGCCGGGACTAGCGGGAGGAGATACGCAGTATTTT. It codes for CASSLVAPGLAGGDTQYF.

The genes are TRBV27 and TRBJ2-7, with D possibly TRBD1 on 6 matching bases. Germline V CDR1 and CDR2: MNHEY, SMNVEV (reference sequence). This CDR3 contains 14 residues. Trimming shortened V by 2 bases and J by 4 bases, and 12 bases separated the two germline ends. CDR3 DNA: TGTGCCAGCAGTTTAGGCAGGGGAAGATACGAGCAGTACTTC. Translating gives CASSLGRGRYEQYF.

This rearrangement joins TRBV5-1 to TRBJ2-2, with D possibly TRBD2 on 5 matching bases. Trimming took 3 bases from V and 4 from J, leaving 19 bases between them. Per the germline V gene, CDR1 is SGHRS and CDR2 is YFSETQ. The CDR3 has 17 residues. The CDR3, as DNA: TGCGCCAGCAGCTACGTTCTAGCCGTCCTTGGCACCGGGGAGCTGTTTTTT. Translating gives CASSYVLAVLGTGELFF.

The chain recombines TRBV12-3 or TRBV12-4 with TRBJ2-3; 7 nucleotides agree with TRBD2. There are 16 residues in the CDR3. V lost 3 bases, J lost 5 bases, and 11 bases stayed unmatched. CDR3 region: CASSLGLAELLDTQYF. In DNA form, the CDR3 reads TGTGCCAGCAGTTTGGGGCTAGCGGAGCTCTTAGATACGCAGTATTTT.

This clonotype was observed at least ten times. The genes are TRBV12-3 or TRBV12-4 and TRBJ2-1; TRBD2 matches at 11 bases. V was pared by 0 bases and J by 8 bases, with 0 bases of the junction left unmatched. The CDR3 extends over 14 amino acids. DNA for the CDR3: TGTGCCAGCAGTTTAGCGGGACTAGCGGATGAGCAGTTCTTC. Translated: CASSLAGLADEQFF.

This clonotype was detected many times. The chain carries TRBV20-1 and TRBJ1-4; TRBD1 matches at 7 bases. The CDR3 loop spans 12 amino acids. V trimming: 6 bases; J trimming: 5 bases; junction bases outside the gene matches: 3. Per the germline V gene, CDR1 is DFQATT and CDR2 is SNEGSKA (reference sequence). The CDR3 reads CSAPTGNEKLFF. CDR3 bases: TGCAGTGCCCCGACAGGGAATGAAAAACTGTTTTTT.

This clonotype was counted between two and nine times. The rearrangement links TRBV6-4 to TRBJ2-3; 10 positions agree with TRBD1. V gave up 5 bases and J gave up 2 bases; unmatched junction bases: 4. The CDR3 length is 15 residues. Germline CDR1 MRHNA, CDR2 SNTAGT. CDR3 DNA sequence: TGTGCCAGCAGTTCCGGGACAGGGGACACAGATACGCAGTATTTT. It yields the protein CASSSGTGDTDTQYF.

This clonotype was observed a few times. The germline gene is not matched at one end of the junction; a read error may be the cause. V gene TRBV28 combines with J gene TRBJ2-7, with 7 nucleotides matching TRBD1. The germline V gene has CDR1 MDHEN and CDR2 SYDVKM. The CDR3 has 17 residues. DNA of the CDR3: TGTGCCAGCAGTCTATGGACCCCGACAGGGTATGCCTACGAGCAGTACTTC. It is translated as CASSLWTPTGYAYEQYF.